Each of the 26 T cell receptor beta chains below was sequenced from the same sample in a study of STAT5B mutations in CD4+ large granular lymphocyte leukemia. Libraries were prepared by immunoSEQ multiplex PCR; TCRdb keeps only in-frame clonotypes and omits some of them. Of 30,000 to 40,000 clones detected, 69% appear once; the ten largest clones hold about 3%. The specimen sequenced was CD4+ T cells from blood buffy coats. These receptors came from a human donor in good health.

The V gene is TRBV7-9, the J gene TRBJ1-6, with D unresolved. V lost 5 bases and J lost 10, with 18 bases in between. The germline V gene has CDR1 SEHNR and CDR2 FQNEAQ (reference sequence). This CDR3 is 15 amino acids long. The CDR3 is CASSERLGGWSPLHF. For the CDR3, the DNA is TGTGCCAGCAGCGAACGACTGGGAGGATGGTCACCCCTCCACTTT.

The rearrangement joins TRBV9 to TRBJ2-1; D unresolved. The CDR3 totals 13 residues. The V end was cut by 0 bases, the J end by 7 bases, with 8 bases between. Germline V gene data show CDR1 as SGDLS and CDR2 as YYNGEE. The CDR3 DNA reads TGTGCCAGCAGCGTAGACTCGATAAATGAGCAGTTCTTC. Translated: CASSVDSINEQFF.

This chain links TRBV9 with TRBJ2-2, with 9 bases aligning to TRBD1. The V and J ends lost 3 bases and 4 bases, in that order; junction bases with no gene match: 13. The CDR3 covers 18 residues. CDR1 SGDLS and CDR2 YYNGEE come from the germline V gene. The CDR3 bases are TGTGCCAGCAGCGCCCTTTCCGGGACAGGGATCTCCACCGGGGAGCTGTTTTTT. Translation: CASSALSGTGISTGELFF.

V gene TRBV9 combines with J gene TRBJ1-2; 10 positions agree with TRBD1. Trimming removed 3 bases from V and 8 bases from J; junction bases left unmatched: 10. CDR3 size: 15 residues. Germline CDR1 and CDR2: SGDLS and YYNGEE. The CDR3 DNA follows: TGTGCCAGCAGCGGAGTACGGACAGGGGGTAAAGGCTACACCTTC. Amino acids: CASSGVRTGGKGYTF.

The CDR3 protein is CASSPLELAGYNEQFF. Here the CDR3 DNA reads TGTGCCAGCTCACCACTGGAACTAGCGGGGTACAATGAGCAGTTCTTC. The chain joins TRBV18 to TRBJ2-1, with 10 bases fitting TRBD2. This CDR3 has 16 amino acids. The germline gives CDR1 KGHSH, CDR2 LQKENI. V dropped 1 base and J dropped 4; count of bases not matched to a gene: 4.

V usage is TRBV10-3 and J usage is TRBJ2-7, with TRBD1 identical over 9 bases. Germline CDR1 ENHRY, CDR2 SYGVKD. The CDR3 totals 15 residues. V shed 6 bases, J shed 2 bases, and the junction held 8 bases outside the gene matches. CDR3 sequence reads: CAISTYDRGTYEQYF. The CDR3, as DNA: TGTGCCATCAGCACATACGACAGGGGGACCTACGAGCAGTACTTC.

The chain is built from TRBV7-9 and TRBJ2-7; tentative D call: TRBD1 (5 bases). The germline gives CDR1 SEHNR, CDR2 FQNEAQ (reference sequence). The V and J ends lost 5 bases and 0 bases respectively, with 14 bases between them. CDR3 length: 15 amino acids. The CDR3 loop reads CASSLGWGDSYEQYF. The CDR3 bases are TGTGCCAGCAGCCTCGGTTGGGGCGACTCCTACGAGCAGTACTTC.

In DNA, the CDR3 is TGTGCCAGCAGAACGGGACTGGCGTATGGCTACACCTTC. It translates to CASRTGLAYGYTF. This chain joins TRBV5-4 and TRBJ1-2; D may be TRBD1 (5 bases). Per the germline V gene, CDR1 is SGHNT and CDR2 is YYREEE (reference sequence). The ends were cut back, 5 bases at V and 5 bases at J, with 13 bases in the middle. The CDR3 length is 13 residues. The whole variable domain, filled in from reference TRBV5-4 and TRBJ1-2, reads ETGVTQSPTHLIKTRGQQVTLRCSSQSGHNTVSWYQQALGQGPQFIFQYYREEENGRGNFPPRFSGLQFPNYSSELNVNALELDDSALYLCASRTGLAYGYTFGSGTRLTVV.

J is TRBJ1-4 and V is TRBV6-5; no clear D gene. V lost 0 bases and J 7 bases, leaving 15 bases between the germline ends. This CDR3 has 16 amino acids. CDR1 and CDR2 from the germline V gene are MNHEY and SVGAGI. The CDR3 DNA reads TGTGCCAGCAGTTACTCAAGGCCGCGGACGGGTGAAAAACTGTTTTTT. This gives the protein CASSYSRPRTGEKLFF.

CDR3: CASSLDSPTGQLRQYF. In nucleotides, the CDR3 is TGTGCCAGCAGCTTAGATTCCCCCACCGGACAACTAAGGCAGTACTTC. The chain recombines TRBV7-2 with TRBJ2-4; D is possibly TRBD1 (5 bases). This CDR3 has 16 amino acids. Germline V CDR1 and CDR2: SGHTA, FQGNSA. V lost 1 base and J lost 13, with 23 bases in between.

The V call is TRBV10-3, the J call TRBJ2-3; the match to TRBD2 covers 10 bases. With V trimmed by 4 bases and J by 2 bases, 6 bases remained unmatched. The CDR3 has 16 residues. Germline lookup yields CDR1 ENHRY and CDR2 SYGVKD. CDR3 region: CAISAQLAGFTDTQYF. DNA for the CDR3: TGTGCCATCAGTGCCCAACTAGCGGGGTTCACAGATACGCAGTATTTT.

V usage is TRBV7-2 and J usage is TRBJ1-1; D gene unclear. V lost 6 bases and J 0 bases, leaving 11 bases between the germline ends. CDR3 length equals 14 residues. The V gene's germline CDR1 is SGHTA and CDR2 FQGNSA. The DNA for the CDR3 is TGTGCCAGCAGGCGGGTTCTCGTGAACACTGAAGCTTTCTTT. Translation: CASRRVLVNTEAFF. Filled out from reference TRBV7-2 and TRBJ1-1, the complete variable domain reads GAGVSQSPSNKVTEKGKDVELRCDPISGHTALYWYRQSLGQGLEFLIYFQGNSAPDKSGLPSDRFSAERTGGSVSTLTIQRTQQEDSAVYLCASRRVLVNTEAFFGQGTRLTVV.

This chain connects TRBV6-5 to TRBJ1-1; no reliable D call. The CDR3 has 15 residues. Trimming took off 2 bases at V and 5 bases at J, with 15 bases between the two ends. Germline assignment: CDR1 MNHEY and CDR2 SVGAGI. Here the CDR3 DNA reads TGTGCCAGCAGTTACACCCGCCAAGTGGGGACTGAAGCTTTCTTT. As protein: CASSYTRQVGTEAFF.

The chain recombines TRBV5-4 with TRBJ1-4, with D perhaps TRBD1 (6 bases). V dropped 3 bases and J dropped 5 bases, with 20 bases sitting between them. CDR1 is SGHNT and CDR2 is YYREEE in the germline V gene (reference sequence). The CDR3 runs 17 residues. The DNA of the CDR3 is TGTGCCAGCAGCTCGGGGGGCTTGAGACAGCGAAATGAAAAACTGTTTTTT. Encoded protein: CASSSGGLRQRNEKLFF.

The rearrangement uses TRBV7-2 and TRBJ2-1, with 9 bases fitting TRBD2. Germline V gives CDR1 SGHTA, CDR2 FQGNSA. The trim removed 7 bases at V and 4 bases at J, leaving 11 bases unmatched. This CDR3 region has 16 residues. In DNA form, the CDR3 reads TGTGCCAGCAAAAGGGCGGGGGGGCCGCAGTACAATGAGCAGTTCTTC. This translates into CASKRAGGPQYNEQFF.

CDR3: CASSSTGYIDTEAFF. The CDR3 DNA follows: TGTGCCAGCAGCTCTACAGGGTACATTGACACTGAAGCTTTCTTT. This chain links TRBV7-2 with TRBJ1-1; D might be TRBD1 (6 bases). The CDR3 contains 15 residues. V lost 4 bases, J lost 3 bases, and 15 bases lay in between. Germline V gives CDR1 SGHTA, CDR2 FQGNSA.

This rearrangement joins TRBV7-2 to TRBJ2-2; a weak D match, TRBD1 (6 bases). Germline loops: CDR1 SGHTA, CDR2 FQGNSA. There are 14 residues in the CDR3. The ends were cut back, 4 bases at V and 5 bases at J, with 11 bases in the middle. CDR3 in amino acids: CASSYNRETGELFF. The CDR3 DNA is TGTGCCAGCAGCTATAACAGGGAAACCGGGGAGCTGTTTTTT.

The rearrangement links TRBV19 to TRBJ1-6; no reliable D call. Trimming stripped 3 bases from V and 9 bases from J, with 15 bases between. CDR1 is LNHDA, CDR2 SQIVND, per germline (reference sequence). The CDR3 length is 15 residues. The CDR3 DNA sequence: TGTGCCAGTAGTATTTGGTCTGACCGGGGTTCACCCCTCCACTTT. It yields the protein CASSIWSDRGSPLHF.

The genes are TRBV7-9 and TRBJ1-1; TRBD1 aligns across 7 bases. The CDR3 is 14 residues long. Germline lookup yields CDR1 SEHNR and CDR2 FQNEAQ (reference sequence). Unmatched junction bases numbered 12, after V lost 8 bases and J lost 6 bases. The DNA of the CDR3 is TGTGCCAGCCGTCCGACAGGGTCCTATTCTGAAGCTTTCTTT. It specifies CASRPTGSYSEAFF.

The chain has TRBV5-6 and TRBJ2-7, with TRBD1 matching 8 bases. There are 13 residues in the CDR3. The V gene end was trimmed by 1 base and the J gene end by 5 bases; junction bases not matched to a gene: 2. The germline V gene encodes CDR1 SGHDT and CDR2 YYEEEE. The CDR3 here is CASSLNRGDEQYF. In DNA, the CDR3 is TGTGCCAGCAGCTTGAACAGGGGGGACGAGCAGTACTTC.

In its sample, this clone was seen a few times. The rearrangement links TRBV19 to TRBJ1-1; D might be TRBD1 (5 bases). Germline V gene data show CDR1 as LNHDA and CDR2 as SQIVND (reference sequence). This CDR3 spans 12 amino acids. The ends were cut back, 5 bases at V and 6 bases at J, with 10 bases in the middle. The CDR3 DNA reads TGTGCCAGTAGTCCCAGGGTGGCTGAAGCTTTCTTT. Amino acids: CASSPRVAEAFF.

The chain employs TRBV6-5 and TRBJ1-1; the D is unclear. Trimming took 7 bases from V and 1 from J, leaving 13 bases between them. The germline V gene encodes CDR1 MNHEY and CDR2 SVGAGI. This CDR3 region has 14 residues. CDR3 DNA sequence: TGTGCCAGCACCCCGGAAGGCTGGAACACTGAAGCTTTCTTT. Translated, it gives CASTPEGWNTEAFF.

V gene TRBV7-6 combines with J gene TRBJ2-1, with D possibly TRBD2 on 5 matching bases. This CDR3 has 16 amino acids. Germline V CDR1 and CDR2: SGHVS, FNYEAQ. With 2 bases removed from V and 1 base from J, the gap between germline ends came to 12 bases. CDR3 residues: CASSLRGAESYNEQFF. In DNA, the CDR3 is TGTGCCAGCAGCTTACGGGGAGCAGAATCCTACAATGAGCAGTTCTTC.

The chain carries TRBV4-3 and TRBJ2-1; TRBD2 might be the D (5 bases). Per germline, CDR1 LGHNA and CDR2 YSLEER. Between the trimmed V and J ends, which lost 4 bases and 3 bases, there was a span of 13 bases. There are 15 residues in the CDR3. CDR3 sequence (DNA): TGCGCCAGCAGCCGAAATTACCGGGACTACAATGAGCAGTTCTTC. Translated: CASSRNYRDYNEQFF.

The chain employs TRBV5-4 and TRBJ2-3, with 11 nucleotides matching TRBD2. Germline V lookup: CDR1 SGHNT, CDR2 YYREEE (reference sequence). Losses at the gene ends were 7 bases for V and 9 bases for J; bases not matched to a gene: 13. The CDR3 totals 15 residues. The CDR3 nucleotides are TGTGCCAGCTCCGTAGCGGGGGGGCGGGCAAAGACGCAGTATTTT. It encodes CASSVAGGRAKTQYF. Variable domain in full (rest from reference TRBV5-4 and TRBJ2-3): ETGVTQSPTHLIKTRGQQVTLRCSSQSGHNTVSWYQQALGQGPQFIFQYYREEENGRGNFPPRFSGLQFPNYSSELNVNALELDDSALYLCASSVAGGRAKTQYFGPGTRLTVL.

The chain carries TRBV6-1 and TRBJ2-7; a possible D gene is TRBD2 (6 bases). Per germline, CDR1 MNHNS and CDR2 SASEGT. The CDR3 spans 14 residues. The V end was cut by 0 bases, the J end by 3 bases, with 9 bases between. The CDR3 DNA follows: TGTGCCAGCAGTGAAGCCCTAGCGTTCTACGAGCAGTACTTC. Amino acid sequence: CASSEALAFYEQYF.